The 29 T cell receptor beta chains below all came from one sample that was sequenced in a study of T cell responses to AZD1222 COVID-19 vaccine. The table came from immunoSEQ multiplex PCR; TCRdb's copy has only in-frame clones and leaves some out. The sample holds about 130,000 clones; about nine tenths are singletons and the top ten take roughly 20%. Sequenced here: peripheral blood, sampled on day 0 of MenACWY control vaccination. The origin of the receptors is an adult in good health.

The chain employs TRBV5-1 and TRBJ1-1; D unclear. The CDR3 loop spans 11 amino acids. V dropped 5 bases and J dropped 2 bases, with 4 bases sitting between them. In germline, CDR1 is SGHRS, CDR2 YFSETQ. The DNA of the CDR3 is TGCGCCAGCAGGAGAAACACTGAAGCTTTCTTT. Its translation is CASRRNTEAFF.

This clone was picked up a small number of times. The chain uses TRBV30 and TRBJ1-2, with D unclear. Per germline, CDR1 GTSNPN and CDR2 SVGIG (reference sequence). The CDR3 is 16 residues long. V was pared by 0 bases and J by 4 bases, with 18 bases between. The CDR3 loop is CAWSVLFDTDSYGYTF. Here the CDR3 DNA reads TGTGCCTGGAGTGTACTCTTTGACACGGATTCCTATGGCTACACCTTC.

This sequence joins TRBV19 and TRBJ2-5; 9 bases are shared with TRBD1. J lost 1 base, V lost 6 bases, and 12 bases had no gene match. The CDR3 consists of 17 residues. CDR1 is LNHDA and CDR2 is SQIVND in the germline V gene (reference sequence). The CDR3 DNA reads TGTGCCAGTAGCTCGGAAACAGGGGGCCCGGCCCAAGAGACCCAGTACTTC. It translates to CASSSETGGPAQETQYF.

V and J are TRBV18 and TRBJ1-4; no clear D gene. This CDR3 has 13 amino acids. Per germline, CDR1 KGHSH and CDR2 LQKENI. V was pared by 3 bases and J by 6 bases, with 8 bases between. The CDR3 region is CASSPGVDEKLFF. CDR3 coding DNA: TGTGCCAGCTCACCGGGCGTGGATGAAAAACTGTTTTTT.

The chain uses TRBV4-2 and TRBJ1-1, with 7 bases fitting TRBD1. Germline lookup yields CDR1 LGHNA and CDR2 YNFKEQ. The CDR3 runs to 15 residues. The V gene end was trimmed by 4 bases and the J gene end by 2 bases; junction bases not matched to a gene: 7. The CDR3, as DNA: TGTGCCAGCAGCCCAGGGACAGCGCGAAACACTGAAGCTTTCTTT. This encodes CASSPGTARNTEAFF.

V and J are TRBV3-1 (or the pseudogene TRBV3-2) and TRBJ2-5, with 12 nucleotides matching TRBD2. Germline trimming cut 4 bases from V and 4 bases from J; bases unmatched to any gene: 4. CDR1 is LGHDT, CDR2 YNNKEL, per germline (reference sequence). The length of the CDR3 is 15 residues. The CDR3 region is CASSLTSGSSETQYF. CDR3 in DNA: TGTGCCAGCAGCCTGACTAGCGGGAGTTCAGAGACCCAGTACTTC.

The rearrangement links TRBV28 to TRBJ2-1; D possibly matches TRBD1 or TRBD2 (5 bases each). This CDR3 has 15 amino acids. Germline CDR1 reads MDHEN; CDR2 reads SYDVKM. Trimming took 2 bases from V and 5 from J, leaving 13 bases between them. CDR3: CASSLPGSLDNEQFF. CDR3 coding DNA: TGTGCCAGCAGTTTACCAGGGAGTTTAGACAATGAGCAGTTCTTC.

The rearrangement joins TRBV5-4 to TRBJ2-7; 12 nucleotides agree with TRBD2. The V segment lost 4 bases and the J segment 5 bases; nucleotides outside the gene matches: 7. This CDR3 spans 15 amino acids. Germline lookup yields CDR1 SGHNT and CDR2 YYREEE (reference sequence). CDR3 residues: CASSALTSGSHEQYF. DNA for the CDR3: TGTGCCAGCAGCGCTCTGACTAGCGGGAGCCACGAGCAGTACTTC.

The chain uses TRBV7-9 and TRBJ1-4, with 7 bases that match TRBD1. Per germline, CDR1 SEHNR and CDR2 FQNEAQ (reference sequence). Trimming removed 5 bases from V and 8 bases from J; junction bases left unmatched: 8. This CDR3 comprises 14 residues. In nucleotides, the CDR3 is TGTGCCAGCAGCCGCCAGGGGGGAGGAGAAAAACTGTTTTTT. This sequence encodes CASSRQGGGEKLFF.

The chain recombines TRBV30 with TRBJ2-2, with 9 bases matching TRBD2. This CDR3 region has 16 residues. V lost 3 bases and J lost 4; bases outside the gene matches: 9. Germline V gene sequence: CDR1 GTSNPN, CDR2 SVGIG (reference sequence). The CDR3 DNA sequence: TGTGCCTGGAGACGGATAGCGGGAGCGGCCACCGGGGAGCTGTTTTTT. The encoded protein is CAWRRIAGAATGELFF.

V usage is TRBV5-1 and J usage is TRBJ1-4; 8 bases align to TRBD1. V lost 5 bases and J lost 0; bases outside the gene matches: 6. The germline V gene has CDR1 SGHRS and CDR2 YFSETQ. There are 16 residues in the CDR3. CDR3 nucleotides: TGCGCCAGCAGTCCGGGACAGGCTGCAACTAATGAAAAACTGTTTTTT. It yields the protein CASSPGQAATNEKLFF.

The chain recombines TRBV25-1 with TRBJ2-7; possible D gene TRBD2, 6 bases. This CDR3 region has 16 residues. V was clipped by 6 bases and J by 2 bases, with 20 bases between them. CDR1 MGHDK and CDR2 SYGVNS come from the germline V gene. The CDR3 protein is CASSEGWGTPTYEQYF. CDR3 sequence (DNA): TGTGCCAGCAGCGAGGGGTGGGGGACTCCCACCTACGAGCAGTACTTC.

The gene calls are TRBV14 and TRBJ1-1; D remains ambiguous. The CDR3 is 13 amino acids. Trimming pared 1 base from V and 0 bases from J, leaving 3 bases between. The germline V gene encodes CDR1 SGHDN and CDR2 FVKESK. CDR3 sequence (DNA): TGTGCCAGCAGCCAAGTCTTGAACACTGAAGCTTTCTTT. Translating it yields CASSQVLNTEAFF.

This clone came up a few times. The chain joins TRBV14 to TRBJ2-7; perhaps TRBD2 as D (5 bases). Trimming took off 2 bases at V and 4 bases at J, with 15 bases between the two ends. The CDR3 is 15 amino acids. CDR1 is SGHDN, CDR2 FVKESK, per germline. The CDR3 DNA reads TGTGCCAGCAGCCAAACGAAGGACTGGAATTACGAGCAGTACTTC. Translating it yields CASSQTKDWNYEQYF.

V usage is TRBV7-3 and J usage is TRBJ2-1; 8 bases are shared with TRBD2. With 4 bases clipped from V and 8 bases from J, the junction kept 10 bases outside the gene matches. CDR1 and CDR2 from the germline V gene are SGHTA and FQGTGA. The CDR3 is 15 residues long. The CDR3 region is CASSSSGTRRDEQFF. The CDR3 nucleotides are TGTGCCAGCAGCTCCTCCGGGACTAGAAGGGATGAGCAGTTCTTC.

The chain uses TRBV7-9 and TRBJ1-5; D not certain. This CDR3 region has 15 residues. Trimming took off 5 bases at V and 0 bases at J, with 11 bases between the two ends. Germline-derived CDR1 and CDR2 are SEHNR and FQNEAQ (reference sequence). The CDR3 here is CASSAGPYSNQPQHF. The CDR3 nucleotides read TGTGCCAGCAGCGCAGGACCTTATAGCAATCAGCCCCAGCATTTT.

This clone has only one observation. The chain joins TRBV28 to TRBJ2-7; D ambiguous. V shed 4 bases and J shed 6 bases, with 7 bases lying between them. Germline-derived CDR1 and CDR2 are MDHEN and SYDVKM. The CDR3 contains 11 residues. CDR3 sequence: CASSSPGEQYF. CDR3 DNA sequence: TGTGCCAGCAGTTCCCCGGGCGAGCAGTACTTC.

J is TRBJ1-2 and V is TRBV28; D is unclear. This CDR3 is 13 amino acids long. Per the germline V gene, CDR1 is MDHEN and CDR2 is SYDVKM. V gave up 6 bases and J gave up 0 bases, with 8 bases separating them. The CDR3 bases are TGTGCCAGCAGGGACTCGCCTAACTATGGCTACACCTTC. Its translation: CASRDSPNYGYTF.

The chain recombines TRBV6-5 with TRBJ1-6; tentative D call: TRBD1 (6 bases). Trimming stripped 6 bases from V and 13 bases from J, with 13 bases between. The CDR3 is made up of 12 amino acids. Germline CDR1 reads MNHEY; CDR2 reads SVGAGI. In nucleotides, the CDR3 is TGTGCCAGCAGCCGACAGGCTTCGCCCCTCCACTTT. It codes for CASSRQASPLHF.

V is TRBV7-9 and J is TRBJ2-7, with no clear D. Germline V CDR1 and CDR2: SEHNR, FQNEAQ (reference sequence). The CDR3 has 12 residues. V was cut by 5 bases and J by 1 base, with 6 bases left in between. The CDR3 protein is CASSPSSYEQYF. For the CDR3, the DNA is TGTGCCAGCAGCCCTTCGTCCTACGAGCAGTACTTC.

The CDR3 loop reads CASRNPGHGGTGELFF. Written as DNA, the CDR3 is TGTGCCAGCAGGAACCCGGGACACGGAGGCACCGGGGAGCTGTTTTTT. The genes are TRBV11-2 and TRBJ2-2; possible D gene TRBD1, 6 bases. Looked up from germline, CDR1 is SGHAT and CDR2 is FQNNGV. Between the trimmed V and J ends, which lost 6 bases and 4 bases, there was a span of 18 bases. The CDR3 extends over 16 amino acids.

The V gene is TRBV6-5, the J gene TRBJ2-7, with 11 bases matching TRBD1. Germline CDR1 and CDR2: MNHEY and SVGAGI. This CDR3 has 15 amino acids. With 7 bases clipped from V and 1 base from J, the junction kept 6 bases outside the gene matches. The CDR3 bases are TGTGCCAGCAAGAGCGGGACAGGGGGTTCCTACGAGCAGTACTTC. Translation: CASKSGTGGSYEQYF.

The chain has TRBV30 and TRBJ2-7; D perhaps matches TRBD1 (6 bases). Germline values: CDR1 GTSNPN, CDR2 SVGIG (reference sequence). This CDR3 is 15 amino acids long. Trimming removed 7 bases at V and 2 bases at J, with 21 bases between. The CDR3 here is CAYSPKRQATYEQYF. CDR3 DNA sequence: TGTGCCTATTCCCCTAAACGACAGGCAACCTACGAGCAGTACTTC.

This chain's CDR3 is CASSVAGPRDTQYF. The CDR3 bases are TGTGCCAGCAGCGTAGCGGGACCTCGGGATACGCAGTATTTT. The rearrangement uses TRBV9 and TRBJ2-3, with D perhaps given as TRBD1 or TRBD2 (5 bases each). CDR3 length: 14 residues. Germline-derived CDR1 and CDR2 are SGDLS and YYNGEE. Trimming removed 0 bases at V and 6 bases at J, with 11 bases between. The whole variable domain, filled in from reference TRBV9 and TRBJ2-3, reads DSGVTQTPKHLITATGQRVTLRCSPRSGDLSVYWYQQSLDQGLQFLIQYYNGEERAKGNILERFSAQQFPDLHSELNLSSLELGDSALYFCASSVAGPRDTQYFGPGTRLTVL.

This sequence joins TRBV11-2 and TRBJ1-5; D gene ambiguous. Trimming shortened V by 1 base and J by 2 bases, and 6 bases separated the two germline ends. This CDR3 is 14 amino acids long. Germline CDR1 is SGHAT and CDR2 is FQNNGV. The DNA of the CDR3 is TGTGCCAGCAGCTTAGGGCGGGGCAATCAGCCCCAGCATTTT. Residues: CASSLGRGNQPQHF. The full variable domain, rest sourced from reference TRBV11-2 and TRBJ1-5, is EAGVAQSPRYKIIEKRQSVAFWCNPISGHATLYWYQQILGQGPKLLIQFQNNGVVDDSQLPKDRFSAERLKGVDSTLKIQPAKLEDSAVYLCASSLGRGNQPQHFGDGTRLSIL.

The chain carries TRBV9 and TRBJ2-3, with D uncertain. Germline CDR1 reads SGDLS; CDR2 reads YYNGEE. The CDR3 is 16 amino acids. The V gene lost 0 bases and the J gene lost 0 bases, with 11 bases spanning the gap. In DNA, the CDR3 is TGTGCCAGCAGCGTAGACGGATCGATGAGCACAGATACGCAGTATTTT. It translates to CASSVDGSMSTDTQYF.

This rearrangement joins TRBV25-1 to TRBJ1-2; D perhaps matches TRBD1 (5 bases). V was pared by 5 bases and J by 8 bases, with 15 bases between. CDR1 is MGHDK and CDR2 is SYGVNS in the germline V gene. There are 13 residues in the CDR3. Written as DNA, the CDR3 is TGTGCCAGCAGTTTAGGAAACAGGCCCGGCTACACCTTC. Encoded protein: CASSLGNRPGYTF.

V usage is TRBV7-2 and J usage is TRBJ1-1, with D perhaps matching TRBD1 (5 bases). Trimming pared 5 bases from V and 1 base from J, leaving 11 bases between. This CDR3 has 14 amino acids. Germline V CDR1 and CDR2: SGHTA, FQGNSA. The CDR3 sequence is CASSVGTGNTEAFF. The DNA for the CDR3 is TGTGCCAGCAGCGTCGGCACAGGGAACACTGAAGCTTTCTTT. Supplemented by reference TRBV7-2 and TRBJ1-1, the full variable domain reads GAGVSQSPSNKVTEKGKDVELRCDPISGHTALYWYRQSLGQGLEFLIYFQGNSAPDKSGLPSDRFSAERTGGSVSTLTIQRTQQEDSAVYLCASSVGTGNTEAFFGQGTRLTVV.

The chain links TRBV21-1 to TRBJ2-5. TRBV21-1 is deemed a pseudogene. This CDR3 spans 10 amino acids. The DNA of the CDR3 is TGTGCCAGCAGCAAAGAGACCCAGTACTTC. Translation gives CASSKETQYF.